The sequence of this TCR beta chain was determined in a study of T-cell memory formation after mild COVID-19. Findings and caveats of the study: Pre-infection memory harbored some responding clones, suggesting cross-reactive memory joined. CD4+ bias marked clones expanding day 15 to 37, unlike balanced contracting clones.

Employing constant-segment primers, 5'RACE generated TCR alpha and TCR beta cDNA libraries bearing sample barcodes and UMIs. MiXCR, run by TCRdb on the 5' RACE reads, gives a single entry per CDR3 protein. The repertoire holds nearly 40,000 distinct CDR3 sequences, about 6.7% seen once, with 0.8% to 1% in the top ten. Details on this clonotype: What it recognizes is unknown.

Looked up from germline, CDR1 is GTSNPN and CDR2 is SVGIG (reference sequence). Unmatched junction bases numbered 1, after V lost 3 bases and J lost 6 bases. The CDR3 runs to 13 residues. The receptor comes from an adult who had mild COVID-19 (a few samples of this study predate the infection). Cell type and time point are not known. Sequenced input: PBMCs or a T cell subset sorted from them (not recorded which). The chain has TRBV30 and TRBJ2-1; 11 bases match TRBD2. CDR3 protein: CAWRLAGANEQFF. The CDR3 DNA sequence: TGTGCCTGGAGACTAGCGGGAGCCAATGAGCAGTTCTTC. The full variable domain, with the rest looked up from reference TRBV30 and TRBJ2-1, is SQTIHQWPATLVQPVGSPLSLECTVEGTSNPNLYWYRQAAGRGLQLLFYSVGIGQISSEVPQNLSASRPQDRQFILSSKKLLLSDSGFYLCAWRLAGANEQFFGPGTRLTVL.